Listed here is a single T cell receptor (beta chain). This sample stems from a study of blood T cell repertoires in COVID-19. Study information: Specimens from acute and convalescent COVID-19 originated in the United States, Italy and Spain. PBMCs, B-cell-depleted T cells, or T cells were the source of the cDNA or gDNA that made up the material.

CDR1 and CDR2 from the germline V gene are SGDLS and YYNGEE. Trimming took 0 bases from V and 5 from J, leaving 17 bases between them. This CDR3 is 16 amino acids long. Study processing details: Amplification of reference gene primers was used by the study to estimate nucleated cell counts. Measured with immunoSEQ multiplex PCR; TCRdb has only the in-frame clones, and not every one. That table furnishes V, J and clone size, whereas the DNA furnished D and trimming. The repertoire includes 190,000 or so clones, 90% of them detected once, and roughly 0.6% sits in the top ten. The specimen was peripheral blood. This chain connects TRBV9 to TRBJ1-2; D may be TRBD1 (5 bases). The clonotype comes from a man in his forties or fifties with acute or convalescent COVID-19. CDR3: CASSVADAGGPYGYTF. As DNA, the CDR3 is TGTGCCAGCAGCGTAGCGGACGCCGGGGGTCCGTATGGCTACACCTTC.